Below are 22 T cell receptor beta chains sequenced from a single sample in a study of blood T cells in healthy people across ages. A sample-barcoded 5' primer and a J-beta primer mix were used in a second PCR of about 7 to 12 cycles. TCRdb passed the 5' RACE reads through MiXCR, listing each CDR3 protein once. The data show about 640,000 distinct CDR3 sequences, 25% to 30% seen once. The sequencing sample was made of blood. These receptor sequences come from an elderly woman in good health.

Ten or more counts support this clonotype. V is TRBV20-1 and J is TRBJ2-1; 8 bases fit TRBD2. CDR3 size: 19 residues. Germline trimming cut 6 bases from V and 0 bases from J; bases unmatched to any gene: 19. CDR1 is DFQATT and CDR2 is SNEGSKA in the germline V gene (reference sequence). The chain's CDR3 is CSAEPGTSFRASSYNEQFF. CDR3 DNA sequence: TGCAGTGCCGAACCCGGGACTAGTTTTCGGGCAAGCTCCTACAATGAGCAGTTCTTC.

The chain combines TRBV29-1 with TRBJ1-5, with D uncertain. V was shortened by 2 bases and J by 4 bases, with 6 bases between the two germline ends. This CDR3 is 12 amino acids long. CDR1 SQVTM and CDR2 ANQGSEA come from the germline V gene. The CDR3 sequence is CSVEIGNQPQHF. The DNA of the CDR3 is TGCAGCGTTGAAATCGGGAATCAGCCCCAGCATTTT.

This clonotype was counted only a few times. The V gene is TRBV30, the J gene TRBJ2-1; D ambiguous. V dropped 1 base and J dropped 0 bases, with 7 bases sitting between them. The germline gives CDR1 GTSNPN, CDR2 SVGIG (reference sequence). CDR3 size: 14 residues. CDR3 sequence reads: CAWSDGRSYNEQFF. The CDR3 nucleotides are TGTGCCTGGAGTGATGGACGCTCCTACAATGAGCAGTTCTTC.

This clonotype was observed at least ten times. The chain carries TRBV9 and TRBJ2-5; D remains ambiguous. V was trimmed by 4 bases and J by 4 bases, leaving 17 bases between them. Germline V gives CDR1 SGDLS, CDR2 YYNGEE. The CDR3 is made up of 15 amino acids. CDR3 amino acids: CASSLKDGFGETQYF. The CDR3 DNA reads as TGTGCCAGCAGCCTTAAGGACGGATTCGGAGAGACCCAGTACTTC.

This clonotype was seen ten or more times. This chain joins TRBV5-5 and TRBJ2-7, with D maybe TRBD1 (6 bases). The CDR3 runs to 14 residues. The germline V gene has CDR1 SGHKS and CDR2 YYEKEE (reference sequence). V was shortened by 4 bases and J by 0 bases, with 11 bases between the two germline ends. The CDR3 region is CASSKQGYSYEQYF. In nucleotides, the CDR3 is TGTGCCAGCAGCAAACAGGGATACTCCTACGAGCAGTACTTC.

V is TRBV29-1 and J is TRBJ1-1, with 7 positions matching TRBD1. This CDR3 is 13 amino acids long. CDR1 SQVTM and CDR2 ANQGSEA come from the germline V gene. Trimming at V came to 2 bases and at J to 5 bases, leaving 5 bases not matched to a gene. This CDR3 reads CSVENRGGTEAFF. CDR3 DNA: TGCAGCGTTGAAAACAGGGGTGGTACTGAAGCTTTCTTT.

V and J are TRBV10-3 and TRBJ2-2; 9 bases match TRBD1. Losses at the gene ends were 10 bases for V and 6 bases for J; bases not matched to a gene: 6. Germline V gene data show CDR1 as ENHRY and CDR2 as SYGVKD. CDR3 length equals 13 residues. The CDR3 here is CATIQGASGELFF. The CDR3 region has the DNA TGTGCCACGATACAGGGGGCGTCCGGGGAGCTGTTTTTT.

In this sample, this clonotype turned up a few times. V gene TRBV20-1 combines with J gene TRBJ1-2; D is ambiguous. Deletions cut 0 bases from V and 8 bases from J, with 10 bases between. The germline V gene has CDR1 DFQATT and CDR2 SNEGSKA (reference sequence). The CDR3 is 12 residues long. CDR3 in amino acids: CSARDQGKGYTF. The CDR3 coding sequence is TGCAGTGCTAGAGATCAAGGAAAGGGCTACACCTTC.

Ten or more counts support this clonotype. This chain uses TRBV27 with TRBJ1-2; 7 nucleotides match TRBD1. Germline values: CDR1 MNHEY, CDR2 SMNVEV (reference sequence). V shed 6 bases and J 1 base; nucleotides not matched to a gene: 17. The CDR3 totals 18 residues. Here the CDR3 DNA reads TGTGCCAGCAGGAAGATCCGGGACAGAGAATATAGTAACTATGGCTACACCTTC. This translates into CASRKIRDREYSNYGYTF.

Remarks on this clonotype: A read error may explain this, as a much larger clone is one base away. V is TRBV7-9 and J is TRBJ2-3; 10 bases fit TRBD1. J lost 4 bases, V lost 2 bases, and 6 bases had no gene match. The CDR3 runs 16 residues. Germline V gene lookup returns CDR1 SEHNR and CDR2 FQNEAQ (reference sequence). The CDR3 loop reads CASSLRDRGDPDTQYF. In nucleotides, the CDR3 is TGTGCCAGCAGCTTACGGGACAGGGGAGACCCAGATACGCAGTATTTT. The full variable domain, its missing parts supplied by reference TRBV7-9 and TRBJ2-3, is DTGVSQNPRHKITKRGQNVTFRCDPISEHNRLYWYRQTLGQGPEFLTYFQNEAQLEKSRLLSDRFSAERPKGSFSTLEIQRTEQGDSAMYLCASSLRDRGDPDTQYFGPGTRLTVL.

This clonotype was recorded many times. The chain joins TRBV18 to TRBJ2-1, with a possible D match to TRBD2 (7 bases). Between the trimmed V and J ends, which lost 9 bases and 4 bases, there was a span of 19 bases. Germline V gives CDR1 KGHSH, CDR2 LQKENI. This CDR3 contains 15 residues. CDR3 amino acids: CASFTAGATYNEQFF. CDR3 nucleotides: TGTGCCAGTTTCACCGCGGGGGCAACTTACAATGAGCAGTTCTTC.

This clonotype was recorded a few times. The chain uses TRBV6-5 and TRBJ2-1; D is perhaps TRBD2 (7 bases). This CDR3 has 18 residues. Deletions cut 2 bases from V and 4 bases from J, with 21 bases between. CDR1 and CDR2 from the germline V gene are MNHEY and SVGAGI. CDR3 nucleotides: TGTGCCAGCAGTTACCGGACTAACGGGGGGCCGGCTTACAATGAGCAGTTCTTC. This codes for CASSYRTNGGPAYNEQFF.

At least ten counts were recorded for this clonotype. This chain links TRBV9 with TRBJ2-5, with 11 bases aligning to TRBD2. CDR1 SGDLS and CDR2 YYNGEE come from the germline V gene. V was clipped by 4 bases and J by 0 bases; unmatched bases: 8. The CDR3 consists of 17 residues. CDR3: CASSLRGTSGHQETQYF. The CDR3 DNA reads TGTGCCAGCAGCTTAAGAGGGACTAGCGGCCACCAAGAGACCCAGTACTTC.

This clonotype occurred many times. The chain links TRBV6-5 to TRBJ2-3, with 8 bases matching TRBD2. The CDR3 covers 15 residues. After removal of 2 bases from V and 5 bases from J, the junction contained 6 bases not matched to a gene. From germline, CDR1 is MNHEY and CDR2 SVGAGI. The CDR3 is CASSYRGGVGDTQYF. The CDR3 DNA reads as TGTGCCAGCAGTTACCGGGGGGGGGTTGGAGATACGCAGTATTTT.

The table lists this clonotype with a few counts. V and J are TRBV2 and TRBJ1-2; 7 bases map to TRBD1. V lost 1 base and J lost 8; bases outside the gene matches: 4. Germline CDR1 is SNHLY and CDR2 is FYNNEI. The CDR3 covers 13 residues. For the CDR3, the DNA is TGTGCCAGCAGTGAAGAGGGGGCTGGCGGCTACACCTTC. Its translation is CASSEEGAGGYTF.

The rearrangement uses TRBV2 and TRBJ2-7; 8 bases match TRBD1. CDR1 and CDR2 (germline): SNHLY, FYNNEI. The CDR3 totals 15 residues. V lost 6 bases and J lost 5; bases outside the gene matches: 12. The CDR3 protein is CASRRTGTGGHEQYF. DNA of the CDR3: TGTGCCAGCAGGCGAACCGGGACAGGCGGCCACGAGCAGTACTTC.

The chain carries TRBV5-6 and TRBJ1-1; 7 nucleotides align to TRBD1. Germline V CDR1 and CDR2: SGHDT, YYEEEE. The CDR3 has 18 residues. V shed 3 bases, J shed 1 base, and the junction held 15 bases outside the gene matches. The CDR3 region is CASSWASPGGNPNTEAFF. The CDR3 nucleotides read TGTGCCAGCAGCTGGGCGTCCCCAGGGGGAAACCCGAACACTGAAGCTTTCTTT.

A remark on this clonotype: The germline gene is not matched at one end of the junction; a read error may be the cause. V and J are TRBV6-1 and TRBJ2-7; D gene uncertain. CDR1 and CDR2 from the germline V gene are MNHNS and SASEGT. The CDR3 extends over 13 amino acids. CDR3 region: CASSEKLGYEQDF. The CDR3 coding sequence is TGTGCCAGCAGCGAAAAGTTGGGTTACGAGCAGGACTTC.

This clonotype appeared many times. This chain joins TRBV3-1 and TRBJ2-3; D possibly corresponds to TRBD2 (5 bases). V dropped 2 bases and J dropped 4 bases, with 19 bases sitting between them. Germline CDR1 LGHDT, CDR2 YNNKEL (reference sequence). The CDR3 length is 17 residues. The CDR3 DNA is TGTGCCAGCAGCCAAAGGCATACCGGGGTCTCCCCAGATACGCAGTATTTT. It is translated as CASSQRHTGVSPDTQYF.

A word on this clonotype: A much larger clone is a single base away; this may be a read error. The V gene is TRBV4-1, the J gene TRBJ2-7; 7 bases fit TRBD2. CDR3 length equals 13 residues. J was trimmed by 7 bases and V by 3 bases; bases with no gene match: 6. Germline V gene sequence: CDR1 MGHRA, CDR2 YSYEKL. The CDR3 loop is CASSQQRGYEQYF. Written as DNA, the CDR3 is TGCGCCAGCAGCCAGCAGCGGGGATATGAGCAGTACTTC.

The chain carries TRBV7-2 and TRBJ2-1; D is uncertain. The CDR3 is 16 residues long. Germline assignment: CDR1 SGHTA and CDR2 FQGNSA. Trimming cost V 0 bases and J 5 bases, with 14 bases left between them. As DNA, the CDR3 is TGTGCCAGCAGCTTAGCGTACGGCATAGGGAACAATGAGCAGTTCTTC. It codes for CASSLAYGIGNNEQFF. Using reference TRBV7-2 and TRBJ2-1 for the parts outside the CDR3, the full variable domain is GAGVSQSPSNKVTEKGKDVELRCDPISGHTALYWYRQSLGQGLEFLIYFQGNSAPDKSGLPSDRFSAERTGGSVSTLTIQRTQQEDSAVYLCASSLAYGIGNNEQFFGPGTRLTVL.

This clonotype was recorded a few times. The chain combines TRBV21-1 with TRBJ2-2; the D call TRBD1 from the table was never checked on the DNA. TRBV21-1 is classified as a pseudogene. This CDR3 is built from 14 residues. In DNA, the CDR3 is TGTGCCAGCAGCGAAAAAGGGGTGACCGGGGAGCTGTTTTTT. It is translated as CASSEKGVTGELFF.